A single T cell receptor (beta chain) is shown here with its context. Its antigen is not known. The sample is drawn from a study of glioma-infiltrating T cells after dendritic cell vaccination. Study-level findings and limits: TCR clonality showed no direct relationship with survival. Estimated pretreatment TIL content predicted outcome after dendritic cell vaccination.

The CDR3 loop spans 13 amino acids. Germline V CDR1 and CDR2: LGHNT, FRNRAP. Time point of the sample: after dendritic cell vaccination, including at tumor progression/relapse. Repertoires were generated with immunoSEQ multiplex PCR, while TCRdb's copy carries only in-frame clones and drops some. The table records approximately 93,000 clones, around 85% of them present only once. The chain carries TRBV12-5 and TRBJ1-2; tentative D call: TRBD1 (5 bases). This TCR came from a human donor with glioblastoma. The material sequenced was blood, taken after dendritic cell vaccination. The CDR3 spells CVTKSQGSYGYTF. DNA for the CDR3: TGTGTTACTAAAAGCCAGGGAAGCTATGGCTACACCTTC.